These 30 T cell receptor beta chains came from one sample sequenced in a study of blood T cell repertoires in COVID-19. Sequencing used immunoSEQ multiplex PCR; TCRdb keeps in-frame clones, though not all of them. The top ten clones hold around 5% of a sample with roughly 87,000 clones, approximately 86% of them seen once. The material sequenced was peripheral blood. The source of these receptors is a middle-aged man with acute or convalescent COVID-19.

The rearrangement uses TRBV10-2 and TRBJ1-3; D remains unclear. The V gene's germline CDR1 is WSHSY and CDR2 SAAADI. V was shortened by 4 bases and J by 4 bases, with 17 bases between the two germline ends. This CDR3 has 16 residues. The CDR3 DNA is TGCGCCAGCAGTGGGGCTCGTGAGGGTGCGGGAAACACCATATATTTT. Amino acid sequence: CASSGAREGAGNTIYF.

This chain's CDR3 is CSASRGDNQPQHF. The CDR3 bases are TGCAGTGCTAGTAGGGGTGACAATCAGCCCCAGCATTTT. The V call is TRBV20-1, the J call TRBJ1-5; D perhaps matches TRBD1 (5 bases). CDR3 length: 13 residues. Per the germline V gene, CDR1 is DFQATT and CDR2 is SNEGSKA (reference sequence). Trimming cost V 3 bases and J 3 bases, with 9 bases left between them.

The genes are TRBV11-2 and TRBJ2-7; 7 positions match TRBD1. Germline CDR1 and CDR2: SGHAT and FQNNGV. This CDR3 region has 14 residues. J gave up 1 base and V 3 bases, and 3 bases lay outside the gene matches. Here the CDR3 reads CASSLWGQSYEQYF. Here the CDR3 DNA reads TGTGCCAGCAGCTTGTGGGGACAGTCCTACGAGCAGTACTTC. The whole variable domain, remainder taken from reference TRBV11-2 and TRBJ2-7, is EAGVAQSPRYKIIEKRQSVAFWCNPISGHATLYWYQQILGQGPKLLIQFQNNGVVDDSQLPKDRFSAERLKGVDSTLKIQPAKLEDSAVYLCASSLWGQSYEQYFGPGTRLTVT.

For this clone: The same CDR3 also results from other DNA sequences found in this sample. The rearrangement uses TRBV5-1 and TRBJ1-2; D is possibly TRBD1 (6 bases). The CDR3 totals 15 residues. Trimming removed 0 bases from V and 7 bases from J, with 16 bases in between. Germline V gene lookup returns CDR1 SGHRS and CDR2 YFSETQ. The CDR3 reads CASSLALGAQGGYTF. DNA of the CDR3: TGCGCCAGCAGCTTGGCTCTGGGGGCGCAAGGTGGCTACACCTTC. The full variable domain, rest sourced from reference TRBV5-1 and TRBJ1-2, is KAGVTQTPRYLIKTRGQQVTLSCSPISGHRSVSWYQQTPGQGLQFLFEYFSETQRNKGNFPGRFSGRQFSNSRSEMNVSTLELGDSALYLCASSLALGAQGGYTFGSGTRLTVV.

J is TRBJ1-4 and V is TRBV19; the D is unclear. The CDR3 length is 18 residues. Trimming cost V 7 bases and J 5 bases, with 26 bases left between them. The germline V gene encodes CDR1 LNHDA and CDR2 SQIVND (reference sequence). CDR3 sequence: CASNPTHAVGERNEKLFF. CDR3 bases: TGTGCCAGTAATCCAACTCACGCCGTAGGAGAAAGGAATGAAAAACTGTTTTTT.

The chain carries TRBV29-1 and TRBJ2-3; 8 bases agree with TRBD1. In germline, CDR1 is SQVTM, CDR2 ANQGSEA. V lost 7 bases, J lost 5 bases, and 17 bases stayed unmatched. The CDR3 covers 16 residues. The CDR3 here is CSDRRRGQGGLDTQYF. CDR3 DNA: TGCAGCGATCGACGTAGAGGACAGGGCGGTCTAGATACGCAGTATTTT.

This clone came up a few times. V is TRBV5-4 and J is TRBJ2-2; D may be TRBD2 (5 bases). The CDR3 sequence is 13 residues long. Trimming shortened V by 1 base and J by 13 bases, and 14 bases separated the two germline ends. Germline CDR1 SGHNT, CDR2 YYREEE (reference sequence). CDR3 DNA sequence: TGTGCCAGCAGCTTGTGGACGGACGGAGGGCTGTTTTTT. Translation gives CASSLWTDGGLFF.

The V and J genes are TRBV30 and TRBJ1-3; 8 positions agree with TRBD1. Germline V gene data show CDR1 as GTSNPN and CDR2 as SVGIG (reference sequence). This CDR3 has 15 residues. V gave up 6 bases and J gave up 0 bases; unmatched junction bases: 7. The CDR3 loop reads CACLGDRSSGNTIYF. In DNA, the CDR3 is TGTGCCTGCCTTGGGGACAGGAGCTCTGGAAACACCATATATTTT.

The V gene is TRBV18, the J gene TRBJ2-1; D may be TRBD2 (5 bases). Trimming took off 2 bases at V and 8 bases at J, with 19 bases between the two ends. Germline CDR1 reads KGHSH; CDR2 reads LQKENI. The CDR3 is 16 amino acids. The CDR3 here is CASSPGRTLSVDEQFF. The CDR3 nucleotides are TGTGCCAGCTCACCAGGACGGACCCTTAGCGTCGATGAGCAGTTCTTC. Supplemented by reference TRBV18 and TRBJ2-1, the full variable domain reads NAGVMQNPRHLVRRRGQEARLRCSPMKGHSHVYWYRQLPEEGLKFMVYLQKENIIDESGMPKERFSAEFPKEGPSILRIQQVVRGDSAAYFCASSPGRTLSVDEQFFGPGTRLTVL.

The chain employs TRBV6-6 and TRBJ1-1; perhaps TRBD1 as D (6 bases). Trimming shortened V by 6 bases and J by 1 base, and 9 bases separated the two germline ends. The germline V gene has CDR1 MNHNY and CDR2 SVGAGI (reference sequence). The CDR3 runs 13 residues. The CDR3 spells CASSPGQNTEAFF. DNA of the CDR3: TGTGCCAGCAGCCCGGGACAGAACACTGAAGCTTTCTTT.

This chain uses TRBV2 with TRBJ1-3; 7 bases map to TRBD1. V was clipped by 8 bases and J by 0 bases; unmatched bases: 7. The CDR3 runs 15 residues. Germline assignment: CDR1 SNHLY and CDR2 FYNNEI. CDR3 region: CASSKGAGSGNTIYF. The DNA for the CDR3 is TGTGCCAGCTCCAAGGGGGCGGGCTCTGGAAACACCATATATTTT.

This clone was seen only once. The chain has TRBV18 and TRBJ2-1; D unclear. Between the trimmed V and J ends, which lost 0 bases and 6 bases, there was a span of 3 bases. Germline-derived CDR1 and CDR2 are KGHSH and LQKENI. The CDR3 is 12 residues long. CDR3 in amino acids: CASSPPGNEQFF. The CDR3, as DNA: TGTGCCAGCTCACCACCCGGCAATGAGCAGTTCTTC.

This CDR3 is CASSFGDSRTEAFF. The DNA of the CDR3 is TGTGCCAGCAGCTTTGGGGACAGTCGTACTGAAGCTTTCTTT. The chain joins TRBV7-2 to TRBJ1-1, with 7 bases matching TRBD1. Germline values: CDR1 SGHTA, CDR2 FQGNSA. With 3 bases clipped from V and 5 bases from J, the junction kept 6 bases outside the gene matches. This CDR3 region has 14 residues.

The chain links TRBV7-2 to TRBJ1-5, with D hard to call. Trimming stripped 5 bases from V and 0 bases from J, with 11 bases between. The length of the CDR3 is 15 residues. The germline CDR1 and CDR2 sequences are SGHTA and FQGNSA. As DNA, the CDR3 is TGTGCCAGCAGCCTCGGACTCCTTAGCAATCAGCCCCAGCATTTT. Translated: CASSLGLLSNQPQHF.

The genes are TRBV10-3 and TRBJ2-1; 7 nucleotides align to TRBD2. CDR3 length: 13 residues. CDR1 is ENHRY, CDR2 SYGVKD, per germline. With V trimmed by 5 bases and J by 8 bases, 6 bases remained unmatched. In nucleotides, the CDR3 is TGTGCCATCAGTCAAGACCGGGGGGATGAGCAGTTCTTC. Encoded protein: CAISQDRGDEQFF.

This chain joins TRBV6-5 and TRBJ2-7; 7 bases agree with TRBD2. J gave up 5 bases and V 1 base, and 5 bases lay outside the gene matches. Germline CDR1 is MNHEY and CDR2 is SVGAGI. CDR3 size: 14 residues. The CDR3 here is CASSYFSGGNEQYF. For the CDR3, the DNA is TGTGCCAGCAGTTACTTTTCGGGGGGAAACGAGCAGTACTTC.

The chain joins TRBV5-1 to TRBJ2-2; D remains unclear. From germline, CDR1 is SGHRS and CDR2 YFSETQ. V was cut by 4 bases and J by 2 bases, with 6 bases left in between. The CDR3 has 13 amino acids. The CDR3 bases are TGCGCCAGCAGCCTTATTAACACCGGGGAGCTGTTTTTT. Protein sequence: CASSLINTGELFF.

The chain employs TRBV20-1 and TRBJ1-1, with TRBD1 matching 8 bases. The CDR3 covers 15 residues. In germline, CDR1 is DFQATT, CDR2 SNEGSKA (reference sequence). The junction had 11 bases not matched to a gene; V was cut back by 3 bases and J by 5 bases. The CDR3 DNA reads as TGCAGTGCTAGTCCCGGGACAGGATTGGGGACTGAAGCTTTCTTT. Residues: CSASPGTGLGTEAFF.

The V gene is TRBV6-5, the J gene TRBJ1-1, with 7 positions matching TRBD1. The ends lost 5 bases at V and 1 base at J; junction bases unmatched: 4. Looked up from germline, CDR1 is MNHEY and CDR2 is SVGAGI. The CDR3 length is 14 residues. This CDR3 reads CASSTGTENTEAFF. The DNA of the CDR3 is TGTGCCAGCAGTACCGGGACAGAGAACACTGAAGCTTTCTTT.

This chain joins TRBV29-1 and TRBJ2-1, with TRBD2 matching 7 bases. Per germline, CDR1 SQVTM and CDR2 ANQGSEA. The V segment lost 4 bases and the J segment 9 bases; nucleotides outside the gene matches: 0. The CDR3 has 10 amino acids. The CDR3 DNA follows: TGCAGCGTTGGCGGGGGTGAGCAGTTCTTC. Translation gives CSVGGGEQFF.

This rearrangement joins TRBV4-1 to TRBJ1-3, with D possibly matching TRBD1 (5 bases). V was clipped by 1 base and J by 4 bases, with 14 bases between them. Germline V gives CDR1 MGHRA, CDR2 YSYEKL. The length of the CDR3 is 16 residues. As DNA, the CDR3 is TGCGCCAGCAGCCAAGCCCCGGGGGGTCTCGGAAACACCATATATTTT. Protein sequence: CASSQAPGGLGNTIYF.

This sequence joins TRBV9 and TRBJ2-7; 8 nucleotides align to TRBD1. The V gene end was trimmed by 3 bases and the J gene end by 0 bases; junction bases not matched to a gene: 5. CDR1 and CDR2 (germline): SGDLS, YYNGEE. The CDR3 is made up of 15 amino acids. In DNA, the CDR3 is TGTGCCAGCAGCGCCCGGACAGGGCCCTCCTACGAGCAGTACTTC. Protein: CASSARTGPSYEQYF.

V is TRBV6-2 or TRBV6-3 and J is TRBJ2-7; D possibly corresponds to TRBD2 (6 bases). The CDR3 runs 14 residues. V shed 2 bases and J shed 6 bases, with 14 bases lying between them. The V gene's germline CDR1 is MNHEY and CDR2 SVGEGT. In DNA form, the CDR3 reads TGTGCCAGCAGTTACACCACTAGCCTAGCCGAGCAGTACTTC. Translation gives CASSYTTSLAEQYF.

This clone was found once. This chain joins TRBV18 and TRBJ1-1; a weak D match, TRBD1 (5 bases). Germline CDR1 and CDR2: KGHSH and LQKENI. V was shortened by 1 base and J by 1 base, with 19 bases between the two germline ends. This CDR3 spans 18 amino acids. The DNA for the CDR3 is TGTGCCAGCTCACCACGAAGGGGTCTCCCCAGCCCGAACACTGAAGCTTTCTTT. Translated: CASSPRRGLPSPNTEAFF.

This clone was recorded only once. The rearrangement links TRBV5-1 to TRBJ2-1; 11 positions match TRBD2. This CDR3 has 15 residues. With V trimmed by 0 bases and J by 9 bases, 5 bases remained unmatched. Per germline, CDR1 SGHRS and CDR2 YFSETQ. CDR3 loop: CASSLVTSGSVEQFF. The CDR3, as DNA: TGCGCCAGCAGCTTGGTTACTAGCGGGAGCGTTGAGCAGTTCTTC.

CDR3: CASSPTDSLYGYTF. The CDR3 nucleotides read TGTGCCAGCAGCCCCACGGACAGTCTCTATGGCTACACCTTC. The V and J genes are TRBV2 and TRBJ1-2; a possible D gene is TRBD1 (6 bases). Germline CDR1 is SNHLY and CDR2 is FYNNEI. The CDR3 contains 14 residues. Trimming shortened V by 6 bases and J by 4 bases, and 15 bases separated the two germline ends.

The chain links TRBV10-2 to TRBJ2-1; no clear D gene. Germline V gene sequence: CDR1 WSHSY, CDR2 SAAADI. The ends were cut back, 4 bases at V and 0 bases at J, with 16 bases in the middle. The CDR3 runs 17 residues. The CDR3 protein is CASSGDGTAYSYNEQFF. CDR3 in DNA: TGCGCCAGCAGTGGAGACGGTACAGCCTACTCCTACAATGAGCAGTTCTTC.

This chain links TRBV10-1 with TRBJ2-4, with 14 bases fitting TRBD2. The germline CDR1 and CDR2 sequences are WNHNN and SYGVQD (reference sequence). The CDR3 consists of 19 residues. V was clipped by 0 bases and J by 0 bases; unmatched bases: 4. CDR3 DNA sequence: TGCGCCAGCAGTGAGTCCGGGACTAGCGGGGGTTTAGCCAAAAACATTCAGTACTTC. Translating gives CASSESGTSGGLAKNIQYF.

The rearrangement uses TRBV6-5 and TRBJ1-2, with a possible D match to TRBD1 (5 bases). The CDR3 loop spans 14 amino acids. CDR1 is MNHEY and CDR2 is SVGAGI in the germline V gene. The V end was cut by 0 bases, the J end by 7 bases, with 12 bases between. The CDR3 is CASSYSGRETGYTF. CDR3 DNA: TGTGCCAGCAGTTACTCGGGCAGGGAAACTGGCTACACCTTC.

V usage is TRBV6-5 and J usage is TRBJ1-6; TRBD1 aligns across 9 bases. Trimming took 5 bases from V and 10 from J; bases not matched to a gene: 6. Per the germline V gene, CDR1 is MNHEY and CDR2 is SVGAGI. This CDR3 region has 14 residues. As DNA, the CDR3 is TGTGCCAGCAGTCAGGGACAGGGTTGGTCACCCCTCCACTTT. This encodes CASSQGQGWSPLHF.